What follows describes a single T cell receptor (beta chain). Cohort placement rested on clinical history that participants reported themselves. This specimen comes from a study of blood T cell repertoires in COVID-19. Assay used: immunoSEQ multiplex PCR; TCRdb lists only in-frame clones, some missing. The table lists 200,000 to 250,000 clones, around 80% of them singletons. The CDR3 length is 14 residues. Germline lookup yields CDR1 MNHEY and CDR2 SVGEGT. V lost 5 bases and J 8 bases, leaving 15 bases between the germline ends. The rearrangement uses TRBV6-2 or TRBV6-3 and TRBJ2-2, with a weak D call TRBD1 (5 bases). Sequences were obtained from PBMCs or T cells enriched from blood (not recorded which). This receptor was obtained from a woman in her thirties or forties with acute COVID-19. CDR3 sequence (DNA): TGTGCCAGCAGTCGACAACAGGAGACGGGGGAGCTGTTTTTT. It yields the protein CASSRQQETGELFF.